The source of this TCR beta chain is a study of blood T cell repertoires in COVID-19. Study context: The United States, Italy and Spain supplied acute and convalescent COVID-19 samples. T cells, B-cell-depleted T cells, or PBMCs provided the cDNA or gDNA that served as material.

This clone appeared many times. Original methodology: Amplification of reference gene primers provided the estimated nucleated cell counts. Sequencing was performed with immunoSEQ multiplex PCR; in TCRdb, only in-frame clones are kept and a portion is missing. V, J and clone size are those of that table, while D and trimming were read from the DNA. This repertoire shows 250,000 to 300,000 clones, less than 90% found once; its top ten account for 10% to 15%. Seattle's enrolled individuals joined amid active infection and were then monitored longitudinally. The CDR3 consists of 13 residues. The germline gives CDR1 SGHNT, CDR2 YENEEA. With V trimmed by 3 bases and J by 3 bases, 1 base remained unmatched.

The chain links TRBV11-3 to TRBJ2-5; TRBD2 matches 7 bases. This clonotype originated in a woman aged 25 to 39 with COVID-19, enrolled during active disease. Sequenced input: peripheral blood. CDR3 DNA: TGTGCCAGCAGCTTCCGGGGGGAAGAGACCCAGTACTTC. Protein sequence: CASSFRGEETQYF.